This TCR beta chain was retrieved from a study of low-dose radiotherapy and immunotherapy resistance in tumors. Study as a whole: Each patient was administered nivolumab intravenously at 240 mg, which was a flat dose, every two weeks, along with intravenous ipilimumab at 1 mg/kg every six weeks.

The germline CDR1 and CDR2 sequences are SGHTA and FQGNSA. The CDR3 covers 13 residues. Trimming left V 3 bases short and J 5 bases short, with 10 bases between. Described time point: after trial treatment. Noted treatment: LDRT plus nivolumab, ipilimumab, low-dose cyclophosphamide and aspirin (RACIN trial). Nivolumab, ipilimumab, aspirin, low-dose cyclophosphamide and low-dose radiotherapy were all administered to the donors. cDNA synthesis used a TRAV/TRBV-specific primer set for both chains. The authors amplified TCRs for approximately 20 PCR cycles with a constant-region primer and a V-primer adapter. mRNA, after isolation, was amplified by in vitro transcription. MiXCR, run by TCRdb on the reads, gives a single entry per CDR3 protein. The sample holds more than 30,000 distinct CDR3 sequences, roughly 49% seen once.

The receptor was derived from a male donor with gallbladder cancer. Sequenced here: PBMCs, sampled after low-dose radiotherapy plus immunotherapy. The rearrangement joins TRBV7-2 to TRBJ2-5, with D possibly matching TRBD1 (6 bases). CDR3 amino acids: CASSLGAFETQYF. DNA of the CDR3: TGTGCCAGCAGCTTGGGGGCATTCGAGACCCAGTACTTC. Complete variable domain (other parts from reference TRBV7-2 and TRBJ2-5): GAGVSQSPSNKVTEKGKDVELRCDPISGHTALYWYRQSLGQGLEFLIYFQGNSAPDKSGLPSDRFSAERTGGSVSTLTIQRTQQEDSAVYLCASSLGAFETQYFGPGTRLLVL.